This T cell receptor (beta chain) was documented in a study of blood T cell repertoires in COVID-19. The wider study: Samples came from the United States, Italy and Spain, spanning acute and convalescent COVID-19. Sources were T cells, B-cell-depleted T cells, or PBMCs; the material itself was cDNA or gDNA.

V was clipped by 6 bases and J by 7 bases, with 12 bases between them. CDR1 and CDR2 (germline): MNHEY, SVGAGI. The CDR3 extends over 12 amino acids. In the study's own analysis: It was from reference gene primer amplification that nucleated cell counts were estimated. Sequencing used immunoSEQ multiplex PCR; TCRdb keeps in-frame clones, though not all of them. From that table come the V and J calls and clone size; the DNA was used to work out D and trimming. The sample holds over 100,000 clones, 80% to 85% seen once. This sequence joins TRBV6-5 and TRBJ1-1; TRBD1 might be the D (5 bases). The sample was peripheral blood. This sequence was found in a woman in her seventies with acute or convalescent COVID-19. CDR3 sequence reads: CASRSGDLEAFF. CDR3 coding DNA: TGTGCCAGCAGGTCGGGGGATCTTGAAGCTTTCTTT.